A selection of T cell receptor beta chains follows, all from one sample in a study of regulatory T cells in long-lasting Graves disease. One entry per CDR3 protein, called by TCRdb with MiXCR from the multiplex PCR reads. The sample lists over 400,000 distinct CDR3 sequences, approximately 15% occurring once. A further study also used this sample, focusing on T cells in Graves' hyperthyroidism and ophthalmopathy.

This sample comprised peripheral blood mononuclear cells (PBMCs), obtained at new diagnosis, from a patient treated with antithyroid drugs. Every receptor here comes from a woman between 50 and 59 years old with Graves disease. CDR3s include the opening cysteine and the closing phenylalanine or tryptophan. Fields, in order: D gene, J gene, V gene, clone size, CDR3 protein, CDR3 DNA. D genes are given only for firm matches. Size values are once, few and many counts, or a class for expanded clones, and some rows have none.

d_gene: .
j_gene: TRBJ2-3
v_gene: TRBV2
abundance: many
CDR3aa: CASSGLRRGTDTQYF
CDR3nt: TGTGCCAGCAGTGGACTACGCCGGGGCACAGATACGCAGTATTTT

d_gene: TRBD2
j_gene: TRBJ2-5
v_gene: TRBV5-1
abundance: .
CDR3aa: CASSFPRISGRPETQYF
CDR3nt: TGCGCCAGCAGCTTTCCTCGGATTAGCGGGAGGCCAGAGACCCAGTACTTC

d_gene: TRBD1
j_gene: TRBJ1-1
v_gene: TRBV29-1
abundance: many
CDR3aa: CSVEGDRDLKAFF
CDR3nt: TGCAGCGTTGAAGGGGACAGGGATCTAAAAGCTTTCTTT

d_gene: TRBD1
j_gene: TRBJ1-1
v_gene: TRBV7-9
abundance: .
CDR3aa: CASSRQGAGTEAFF
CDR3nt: TGTGCCAGCAGCCGACAGGGGGCTGGAACTGAAGCTTTCTTT

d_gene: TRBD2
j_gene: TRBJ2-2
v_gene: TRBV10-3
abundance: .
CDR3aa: CAIRARGNTGELLF
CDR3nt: TGTGCCATCAGGGCGCGGGGGAACACCGGGGAGCTGCTTTTT

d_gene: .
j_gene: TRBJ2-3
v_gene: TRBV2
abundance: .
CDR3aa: CASRTLRTSDTQYF
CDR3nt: TGTGCCAGCAGGACCTTGAGAACATCAGATACGCAGTATTTT

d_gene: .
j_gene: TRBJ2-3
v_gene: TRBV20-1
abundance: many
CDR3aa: CSARGSSTDTDTQYF
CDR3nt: TGCAGTGCTAGGGGGTCTAGCACCGACACAGATACGCAGTATTTT

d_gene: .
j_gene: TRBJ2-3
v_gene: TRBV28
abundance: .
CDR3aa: CASSLEGGGDTQYF
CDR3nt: TGTGCCAGCAGTTTAGAGGGAGGGGGGGATACGCAGTATTTT

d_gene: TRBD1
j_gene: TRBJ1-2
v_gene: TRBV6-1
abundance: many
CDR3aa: CASSTSDHRGNFGYTF
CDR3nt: TGTGCCAGCTCTACTTCAGACCACAGGGGAAACTTTGGCTACACCTTC

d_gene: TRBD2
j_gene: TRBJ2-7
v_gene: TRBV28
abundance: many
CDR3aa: CASSQTSGSKTYEQYF
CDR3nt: TGTGCCAGCAGTCAAACAAGCGGGAGTAAAACCTACGAGCAGTACTTC

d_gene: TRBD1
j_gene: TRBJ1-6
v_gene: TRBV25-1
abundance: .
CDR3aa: CASSDGQGTDSPLHF
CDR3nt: TGTGCCAGCAGTGACGGACAGGGTACGGATTCACCCCTCCACTTT

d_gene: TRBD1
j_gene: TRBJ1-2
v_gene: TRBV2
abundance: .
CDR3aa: CASSTLPGTGDGYTF
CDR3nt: TGTGCCAGCAGCACTCTACCGGGGACAGGGGATGGCTACACCTTC

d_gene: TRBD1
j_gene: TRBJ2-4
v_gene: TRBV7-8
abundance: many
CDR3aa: CASSLASGTDENIQYF
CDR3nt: TGTGCCAGCAGCTTAGCGAGTGGGACAGACGAAAACATTCAGTACTTC

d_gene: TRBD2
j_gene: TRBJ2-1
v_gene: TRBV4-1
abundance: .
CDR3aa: CASQRDPSYNEQFF
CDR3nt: TGCGCCAGTCAGCGGGATCCTTCGTACAATGAGCAGTTCTTC

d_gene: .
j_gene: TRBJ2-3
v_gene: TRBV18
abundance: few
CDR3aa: CASSPPGGPTDTQYF
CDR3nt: TGTGCCAGCTCACCTCCCGGAGGGCCTACAGATACGCAGTATTTT

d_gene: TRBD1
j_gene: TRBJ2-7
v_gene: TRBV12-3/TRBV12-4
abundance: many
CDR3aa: CASSFSVETGGYEQYF
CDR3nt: TGTGCCAGCAGTTTTTCTGTCGAGACAGGGGGTTACGAGCAGTACTTC